This T cell receptor beta chain was recorded in a study of blood T cell repertoires in COVID-19. The V segment lost 5 bases and the J segment 0 bases; nucleotides outside the gene matches: 9. Germline CDR1 is SEHNR and CDR2 is FQNEAQ (reference sequence). The CDR3 is 17 residues long. Profiled with immunoSEQ multiplex PCR; TCRdb holds only in-frame clones, not every one. This sample has roughly 130,000 clones, with about 87% found just once. The receptor comes from a woman in her sixties with acute or convalescent COVID-19. The specimen was peripheral blood. The chain couples TRBV7-9 to TRBJ1-4; 7 nucleotides line up with TRBD1. CDR3: CASSPRGGFATNEKLFF. CDR3 bases: TGTGCCAGCAGCCCACGAGGGGGCTTTGCAACTAATGAAAAACTGTTTTTT. Looking up the rest from reference TRBV7-9 and TRBJ1-4 gives the full variable domain: DTGVSQNPRHKITKRGQNVTFRCDPISEHNRLYWYRQTLGQGPEFLTYFQNEAQLEKSRLLSDRFSAERPKGSFSTLEIQRTEQGDSAMYLCASSPRGGFATNEKLFFGSGTQLSVL.